The clone carrying this T cell receptor beta chain was counted a few times. As the sequencing template, cDNA was produced by extracting RNA and reverse transcribing it. TCRdb's table, derived via immunoSEQ multiplex PCR, lists solely in-frame clones and lacks some. The table shows 120,000 to 150,000 clones, with more than 40% occurring only once. The sample comes from a study of CD8+ T cells in alopecia areata. This CDR3 is 11 amino acids long. Trimming removed 6 bases from V and 5 bases from J, with 10 bases in between. CDR1 is DFQATT and CDR2 is SNEGSKA in the germline V gene (reference sequence). Collection of lesional scalp punch biopsies and peripheral blood was performed in alopecia areata patients.

The specimen sequenced was CD4+ T cells sorted from blood. The sequence was obtained from a human donor with alopecia areata. This chain connects TRBV20-1 to TRBJ1-2; D not resolved. As DNA, the CDR3 is TGCAGTGCCCGAGGGCAGTATGGCTACACCTTC. Protein product: CSARGQYGYTF.